Following are 27 T cell receptor beta chains from one sample sequenced in a study of blood T cell repertoires in COVID-19. Method: immunoSEQ multiplex PCR; TCRdb's copy keeps in-frame clones and lacks some. The table lists tens of thousands of clones, roughly nine tenths of them singletons. The specimen sequenced was peripheral blood. The receptor source for this set is a man aged 45-65 years with acute or convalescent COVID-19.

This clone showed up just once. The chain couples TRBV5-1 to TRBJ1-5; TRBD1 agrees at 11 bases. The CDR3 is made up of 15 amino acids. CDR1 is SGHRS and CDR2 is YFSETQ in the germline V gene. Trimming took 2 bases from V and 6 from J; bases not matched to a gene: 4. This chain's CDR3 is CASSFAGTGGQPQHF. As DNA, the CDR3 is TGCGCCAGCAGCTTTGCCGGGACAGGGGGTCAGCCCCAGCATTTT.

This chain connects TRBV15 to TRBJ2-3, with TRBD2 matching over 8 bases. The germline CDR1 and CDR2 sequences are LNHNV and YYDKDF (reference sequence). The CDR3 length is 14 residues. V dropped 6 bases and J dropped 1; count of bases not matched to a gene: 3. CDR3: CATRGLVGTDTQYF. Here the CDR3 DNA reads TGTGCCACCAGGGGACTAGTGGGCACAGATACGCAGTATTTT.

This sequence joins TRBV6-5 and TRBJ1-2; 8 bases are a match to TRBD1. The junction had 5 bases not matched to a gene; V was cut back by 2 bases and J by 0 bases. This CDR3 contains 16 residues. Germline CDR1 reads MNHEY; CDR2 reads SVGAGI. The CDR3 nucleotides read TGTGCCAGCAGTTACCGGGACAGGCCGACTAACTATGGCTACACCTTC. This translates into CASSYRDRPTNYGYTF.

The chain links TRBV4-1 to TRBJ2-5; a weak D match, TRBD1 (6 bases). CDR3 size: 15 residues. Germline V gene sequence: CDR1 MGHRA, CDR2 YSYEKL. V was cut by 4 bases and J by 7 bases, with 19 bases left in between. Here the CDR3 reads CASSPPGPGERTQYF. CDR3 DNA sequence: TGCGCCAGCAGCCCCCCTGGACCAGGGGAGAGGACCCAGTACTTC.

This clone was detected a few times. The chain has TRBV4-1 and TRBJ2-7; 11 bases agree with TRBD2. The junction had 3 bases not matched to a gene; V was cut back by 1 base and J by 4 bases. From germline, CDR1 is MGHRA and CDR2 YSYEKL. CDR3 length equals 15 residues. The CDR3, as DNA: TGCGCCAGCAGCCAAGTTAGCGGGAGGGTGTACGAGCAGTACTTC. Its protein product is CASSQVSGRVYEQYF.

This clone was recorded once. The chain uses TRBV9 and TRBJ2-1; D gene unclear. The ends were cut back, 1 base at V and 0 bases at J, with 8 bases in the middle. Germline V gene data show CDR1 as SGDLS and CDR2 as YYNGEE. The CDR3 covers 15 residues. CDR3 protein: CASSVSSNSYNEQFF. Here the CDR3 DNA reads TGTGCCAGCAGCGTATCCAGTAACTCCTACAATGAGCAGTTCTTC.

The V call is TRBV6-6, the J call TRBJ1-2, with TRBD1 identical over 8 bases. The germline gives CDR1 MNHNY, CDR2 SVGAGI (reference sequence). Trimming removed 1 base from V and 2 bases from J; junction bases left unmatched: 6. CDR3 length: 16 residues. CDR3 sequence reads: CASSYFDRGDNYGYTF. For the CDR3, the DNA is TGTGCCAGCAGTTACTTCGACAGGGGAGACAACTATGGCTACACCTTC.

The V gene is TRBV7-3, the J gene TRBJ2-1; D possibly corresponds to TRBD1 (6 bases). The V gene lost 5 bases and the J gene lost 10 bases, with 21 bases spanning the gap. This CDR3 has 15 residues. Germline V lookup: CDR1 SGHTA, CDR2 FQGTGA. CDR3 protein: CASSAGGRGDGEQFF. The CDR3 DNA sequence: TGTGCCAGCAGCGCCGGTGGCAGGGGAGATGGGGAGCAGTTCTTC.

The genes are TRBV11-3 and TRBJ2-2, with 9 bases fitting TRBD1. With 4 bases clipped from V and 4 bases from J, the junction kept 4 bases outside the gene matches. The germline gives CDR1 SGHNT, CDR2 YENEEA. The CDR3 is 15 residues long. The CDR3 DNA reads as TGTGCCAGCAGCTCTGGGACAGGGACCACCGGGGAGCTGTTTTTT. The encoded protein is CASSSGTGTTGELFF.

The chain carries TRBV9 and TRBJ2-3; D is possibly TRBD2 (6 bases). V gave up 2 bases and J gave up 6 bases, with 16 bases separating them. The CDR3 consists of 15 residues. Per the germline V gene, CDR1 is SGDLS and CDR2 is YYNGEE. The CDR3 region is CASSVGGLSTDTQYF. The CDR3 bases are TGTGCCAGCAGCGTGGGGGGACTTAGTACGGATACGCAGTATTTT. The full variable domain, completed using reference TRBV9 and TRBJ2-3, is DSGVTQTPKHLITATGQRVTLRCSPRSGDLSVYWYQQSLDQGLQFLIQYYNGEERAKGNILERFSAQQFPDLHSELNLSSLELGDSALYFCASSVGGLSTDTQYFGPGTRLTVL.

The chain employs TRBV6-5 and TRBJ2-5, with 9 bases lining up with TRBD1. Germline V CDR1 and CDR2: MNHEY, SVGAGI. This CDR3 spans 15 amino acids. The trim removed 2 bases at V and 4 bases at J, leaving 5 bases unmatched. The CDR3 DNA reads as TGTGCCAGCAGTTACGGGACAGGGCAGAGAGAGACCCAGTACTTC. This sequence encodes CASSYGTGQRETQYF.

The count of this clone is one. The V and J genes are TRBV2 and TRBJ2-1, with D possibly matching TRBD2 (5 bases). This CDR3 spans 12 amino acids. V gave up 3 bases and J gave up 10 bases, with 10 bases separating them. From germline, CDR1 is SNHLY and CDR2 FYNNEI. CDR3 loop: CASSDPGIEQFF. The CDR3 nucleotides are TGTGCCAGCAGTGATCCGGGAATCGAGCAGTTCTTC.

The chain employs TRBV10-3 and TRBJ1-1; perhaps TRBD1 as D (5 bases). The V and J ends lost 3 bases and 3 bases respectively, with 5 bases between them. CDR3 length equals 12 residues. Germline-derived CDR1 and CDR2 are ENHRY and SYGVKD. As DNA, the CDR3 is TGTGCCATCAGTGACAGGGACACTGAAGCTTTCTTT. Its translation: CAISDRDTEAFF.

The genes are TRBV7-2 and TRBJ2-5, with a possible D match to TRBD1 (6 bases). The ends were cut back, 4 bases at V and 5 bases at J, with 17 bases in the middle. From germline, CDR1 is SGHTA and CDR2 FQGNSA. The CDR3 runs 15 residues. For the CDR3, the DNA is TGTGCCAGCAGCTACCGCCTCCTGGGACACGAGACCCAGTACTTC. This sequence encodes CASSYRLLGHETQYF. The whole variable domain, remainder taken from reference TRBV7-2 and TRBJ2-5, is GAGVSQSPSNKVTEKGKDVELRCDPISGHTALYWYRQSLGQGLEFLIYFQGNSAPDKSGLPSDRFSAERTGGSVSTLTIQRTQQEDSAVYLCASSYRLLGHETQYFGPGTRLLVL.

J is TRBJ2-7 and V is TRBV3-1 (or the pseudogene TRBV3-2); D is unresolved. Trimming took 3 bases from V and 2 from J, leaving 11 bases between them. Germline CDR1 reads LGHDT; CDR2 reads YNNKEL (reference sequence). This CDR3 is 14 amino acids long. The CDR3 is CASSQGEFPYEQYF. In DNA form, the CDR3 reads TGTGCCAGCAGCCAGGGCGAGTTTCCCTACGAGCAGTACTTC.

In this sample, this clone turned up once. This chain links TRBV6-6 with TRBJ1-2, with 7 bases identical to TRBD1. CDR1 is MNHNY and CDR2 is SVGAGI in the germline V gene (reference sequence). J gave up 8 bases and V 4 bases, and 10 bases lay outside the gene matches. The CDR3 covers 14 residues. The CDR3 DNA follows: TGTGCCAGCAGTTTGGGCAGGGGGTTAAAAGGCTACACCTTC. Protein sequence: CASSLGRGLKGYTF.

The chain recombines TRBV5-4 with TRBJ2-3; TRBD2 matches 14 bases. V shed 3 bases, J shed 3 bases, and the junction held 3 bases outside the gene matches. This CDR3 region has 16 residues. Germline V gene data show CDR1 as SGHNT and CDR2 as YYREEE (reference sequence). CDR3 protein: CASSSGTSGRTDTQYF. CDR3 coding DNA: TGTGCCAGCAGCTCCGGGACTAGCGGGAGAACAGATACGCAGTATTTT.

The V call is TRBV19, the J call TRBJ1-1; a possible D gene is TRBD1 (5 bases). The germline gives CDR1 LNHDA, CDR2 SQIVND (reference sequence). The ends were cut back, 2 bases at V and 1 base at J, with 17 bases in the middle. The CDR3 has 17 amino acids. The CDR3 DNA is TGTGCCAGTAGTATACTAAGGGAGGGGAGAGAGAACACTGAAGCTTTCTTT. Translation: CASSILREGRENTEAFF.

This clone appeared a single time. CDR3 amino acids: CASSHRQGSEAFF. As DNA, the CDR3 is TGTGCCAGCAGCCACCGACAGGGCTCTGAAGCTTTCTTT. The chain couples TRBV14 to TRBJ1-1, with TRBD1 identical over 7 bases. The trim removed 3 bases at V and 6 bases at J, leaving 4 bases unmatched. This CDR3 contains 13 residues. Germline V gene data show CDR1 as SGHDN and CDR2 as FVKESK.

This rearrangement joins TRBV5-1 to TRBJ2-7; 9 nucleotides align to TRBD2. CDR1 and CDR2 from the germline V gene are SGHRS and YFSETQ. The trim removed 4 bases at V and 1 base at J, leaving 6 bases unmatched. This CDR3 has 15 amino acids. The CDR3 loop reads CASSVGLAGSYEQYF. The CDR3 bases are TGCGCCAGCAGCGTGGGACTAGCAGGGTCCTACGAGCAGTACTTC.

The genes are TRBV27 and TRBJ2-7; 8 bases agree with TRBD1. Germline CDR1 reads MNHEY; CDR2 reads SMNVEV (reference sequence). With V trimmed by 5 bases and J by 2 bases, 11 bases remained unmatched. This CDR3 is built from 16 residues. CDR3: CASSLSGGTLPYEQYF. CDR3 coding DNA: TGTGCCAGCAGTCTCTCAGGGGGCACCCTCCCCTACGAGCAGTACTTC.

This rearrangement joins TRBV5-1 to TRBJ1-4; D ambiguous. The CDR3 totals 15 residues. The germline V and J ends were trimmed by 4 bases and 0 bases, with 10 bases remaining between them. In germline, CDR1 is SGHRS, CDR2 YFSETQ. This chain's CDR3 is CASSPQWPTNEKLFF. CDR3 coding DNA: TGCGCCAGCAGCCCCCAATGGCCAACTAATGAAAAACTGTTTTTT. Based on the CDR3 plus reference TRBV5-1 and TRBJ1-4, the full variable domain is KAGVTQTPRYLIKTRGQQVTLSCSPISGHRSVSWYQQTPGQGLQFLFEYFSETQRNKGNFPGRFSGRQFSNSRSEMNVSTLELGDSALYLCASSPQWPTNEKLFFGSGTQLSVL.

This chain uses TRBV24-1 with TRBJ2-5, with TRBD1 matching 7 bases. Unmatched junction bases numbered 8, after V lost 3 bases and J lost 5 bases. Germline V CDR1 and CDR2: KGHDR, SFDVKD. This CDR3 is built from 15 residues. CDR3 sequence: CATSDPATGKETQYF. CDR3 nucleotide sequence: TGTGCCACCAGTGATCCAGCGACAGGGAAGGAGACCCAGTACTTC.

This chain links TRBV7-8 with TRBJ1-1; a weak D match, TRBD1 (5 bases). The ends were cut back, 0 bases at V and 2 bases at J, with 7 bases in the middle. Looked up from germline, CDR1 is SGHVS and CDR2 is FQNEAQ. The CDR3 covers 14 residues. Here the CDR3 reads CASSLAGLNTEAFF. CDR3 in DNA: TGTGCCAGCAGCTTAGCGGGGCTAAACACTGAAGCTTTCTTT. Complete variable domain (other parts from reference TRBV7-8 and TRBJ1-1): GAGVSQSPRYKVAKRGQDVALRCDPISGHVSLFWYQQALGQGPEFLTYFQNEAQLDKSGLPSDRFFAERPEGSVSTLKIQRTQQEDSAVYLCASSLAGLNTEAFFGQGTRLTVV.

The gene calls are TRBV4-3 and TRBJ2-3, with 8 bases that match TRBD1. The CDR3 is made up of 17 amino acids. The ends lost 4 bases at V and 4 bases at J; junction bases unmatched: 13. CDR1 is LGHNA, CDR2 YSLEER, per germline. CDR3 residues: CASSPHRTGSGSDTQYF. The CDR3 region has the DNA TGCGCCAGCAGCCCCCATCGGACAGGGTCCGGCTCAGATACGCAGTATTTT.

CDR3: CASSYMYSGANVLTF. The CDR3 DNA is TGTGCCAGCAGTTACATGTACTCTGGGGCCAACGTCCTGACTTTC. The chain is built from TRBV6-5 and TRBJ2-6, with no clear D. With 2 bases removed from V and 0 bases from J, the gap between germline ends came to 5 bases. This CDR3 has 15 amino acids. CDR1 and CDR2 (germline): MNHEY, SVGAGI.

This clone has just one count. The chain combines TRBV10-3 with TRBJ1-3; 7 bases are shared with TRBD1. Trimming at V came to 6 bases and at J to 7 bases, leaving 6 bases not matched to a gene. Germline CDR1 is ENHRY and CDR2 is SYGVKD. The CDR3 has 13 residues. The CDR3 coding sequence is TGTGCCATCAGATCGGGACAGATGAACACCATATATTTT. It specifies CAIRSGQMNTIYF.